This T cell receptor beta chain came from a study of blood T cell repertoires in COVID-19. The wider study: The samples span acute and convalescent COVID-19 from the United States, Italy and Spain. Nucleic acid was either cDNA or gDNA, and it came from T cells, B-cell-depleted T cells, or PBMCs.

V gave up 4 bases and J gave up 3 bases, with 7 bases separating them. CDR3 length: 13 residues. Germline V gene data show CDR1 as LNHDA and CDR2 as SQIVND (reference sequence). Data came from immunoSEQ multiplex PCR; TCRdb stores just in-frame clones and leaves some out. This table has fewer than 50,000 clones, around 77% appearing once. This clone was detected only a few times. Sequenced: peripheral blood. This TCR was sampled from an elderly man with active or convalescent COVID-19. V usage is TRBV19 and J usage is TRBJ1-5, with D possibly TRBD1 on 5 matching bases. The CDR3 bases are TGTGCCAGTAGTAACAGGCTCAATCAGCCCCAGCATTTT. Protein sequence: CASSNRLNQPQHF.